This T cell receptor (beta chain) derives from a study of blood T cell repertoires in COVID-19. At the level of the study: Sites in the United States, Italy and Spain provided acute and convalescent COVID-19 samples.

Original processing notes: Estimated nucleated cell counts came from reference gene primer amplification. Clones were sequenced by immunoSEQ multiplex PCR, and TCRdb holds only the in-frame ones, with some missing. Clone size and the V and J calls come from that table; the DNA yielded D and trimming. The sample consists of about 380,000 clones, around 90% of them appearing once. The study recruited people aged roughly 18 to 89 years across roughly 23 US areas. Assignments of participants to cohorts depended upon their own reported clinical history. The junction had 10 bases not matched to a gene; V was cut back by 4 bases and J by 0 bases. Germline loops: CDR1 SGHRS, CDR2 YFSETQ. This CDR3 region has 16 residues.

The chain combines TRBV5-1 with TRBJ2-7; TRBD1 matches at 7 bases. Source material: PBMCs or T cells enriched from blood (not recorded which). The receptor was derived from a woman aged 18-29 years who had recovered from COVID-19. CDR3 in DNA: TGCGCCAGCAGCGGCAACAGGGGCCCGAGCTCCTACGAGCAGTACTTC. Translated, it gives CASSGNRGPSSYEQYF.